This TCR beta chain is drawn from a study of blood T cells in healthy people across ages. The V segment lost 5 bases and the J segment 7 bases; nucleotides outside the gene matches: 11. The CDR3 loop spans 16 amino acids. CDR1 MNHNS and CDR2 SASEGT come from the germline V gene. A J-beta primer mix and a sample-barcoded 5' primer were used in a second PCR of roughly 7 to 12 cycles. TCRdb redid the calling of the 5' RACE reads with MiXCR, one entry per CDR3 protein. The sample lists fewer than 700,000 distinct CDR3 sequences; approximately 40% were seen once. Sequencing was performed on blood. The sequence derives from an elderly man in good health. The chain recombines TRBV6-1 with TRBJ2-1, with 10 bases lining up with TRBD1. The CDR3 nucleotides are TGTGCCAGCAGTTGGGTCCCGGGACAGGGGCTGAATGAGCAGTTCTTC. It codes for CASSWVPGQGLNEQFF.